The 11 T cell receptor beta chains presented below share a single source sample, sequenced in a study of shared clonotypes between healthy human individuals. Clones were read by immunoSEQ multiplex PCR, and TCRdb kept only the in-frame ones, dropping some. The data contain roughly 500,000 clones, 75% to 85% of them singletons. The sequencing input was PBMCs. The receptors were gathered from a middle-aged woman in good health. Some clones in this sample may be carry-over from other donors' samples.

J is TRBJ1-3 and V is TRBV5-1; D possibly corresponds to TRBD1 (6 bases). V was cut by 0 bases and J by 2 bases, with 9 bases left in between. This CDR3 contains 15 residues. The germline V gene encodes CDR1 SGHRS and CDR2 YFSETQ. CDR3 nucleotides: TGCGCCAGCAGCTTGGAGGGGGGAGCTGGAAACACCATATATTTT. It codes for CASSLEGGAGNTIYF.

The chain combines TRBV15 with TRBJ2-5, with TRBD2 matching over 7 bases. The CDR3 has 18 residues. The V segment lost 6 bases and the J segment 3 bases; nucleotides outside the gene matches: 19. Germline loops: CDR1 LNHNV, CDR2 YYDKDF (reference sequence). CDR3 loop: CATSRNLIFVGGEETQYF. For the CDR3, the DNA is TGTGCCACCAGTCGGAACCTTATTTTTGTGGGAGGGGAAGAGACCCAGTACTTC.

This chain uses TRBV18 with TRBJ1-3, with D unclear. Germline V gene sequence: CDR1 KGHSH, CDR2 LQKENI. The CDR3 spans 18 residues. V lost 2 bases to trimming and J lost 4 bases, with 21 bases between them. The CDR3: CASSPSKDMRTGGNTIYF. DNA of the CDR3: TGTGCCAGCTCACCATCGAAAGACATGAGGACGGGGGGAAACACCATATATTTT. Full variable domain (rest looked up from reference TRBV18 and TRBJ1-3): NAGVMQNPRHLVRRRGQEARLRCSPMKGHSHVYWYRQLPEEGLKFMVYLQKENIIDESGMPKERFSAEFPKEGPSILRIQQVVRGDSAAYFCASSPSKDMRTGGNTIYFGEGSWLTVV.

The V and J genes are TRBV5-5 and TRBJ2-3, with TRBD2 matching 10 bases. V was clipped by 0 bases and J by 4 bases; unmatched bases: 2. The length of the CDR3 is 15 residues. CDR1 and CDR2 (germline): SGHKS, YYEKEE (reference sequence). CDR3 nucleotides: TGTGCCAGCAGCTTGGATCTAGCGGGAGCAGATACGCAGTATTTT. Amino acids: CASSLDLAGADTQYF.

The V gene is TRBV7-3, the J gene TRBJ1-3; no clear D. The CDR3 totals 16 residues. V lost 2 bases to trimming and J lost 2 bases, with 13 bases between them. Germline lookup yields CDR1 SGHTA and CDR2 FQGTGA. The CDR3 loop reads CASSLGQVSAGNTIYF. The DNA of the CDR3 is TGTGCCAGCAGCTTAGGCCAGGTCTCAGCTGGAAACACCATATATTTT. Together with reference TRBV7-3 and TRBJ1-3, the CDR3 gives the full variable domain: GAGVSQTPSNKVTEKGKYVELRCDPISGHTALYWYRQSLGQGPEFLIYFQGTGAADDSGLPNDRFFAVRPEGSVSTLKIQRTERGDSAVYLCASSLGQVSAGNTIYFGEGSWLTVV.

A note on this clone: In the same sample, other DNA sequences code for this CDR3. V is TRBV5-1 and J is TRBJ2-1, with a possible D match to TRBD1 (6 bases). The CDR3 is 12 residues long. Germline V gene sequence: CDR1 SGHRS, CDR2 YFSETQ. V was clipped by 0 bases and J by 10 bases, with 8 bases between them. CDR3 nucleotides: TGCGCCAGCAGCTTGGACAGGGACGAGCAGTTCTTC. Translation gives CASSLDRDEQFF.

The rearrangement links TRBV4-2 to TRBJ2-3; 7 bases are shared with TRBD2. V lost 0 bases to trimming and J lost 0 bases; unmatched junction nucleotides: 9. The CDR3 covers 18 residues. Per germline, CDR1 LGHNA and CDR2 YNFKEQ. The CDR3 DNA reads TGTGCCAGCAGCCAAGACTCCTGGGAGGGAGGTAGCACAGATACGCAGTATTTT. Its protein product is CASSQDSWEGGSTDTQYF.

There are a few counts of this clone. Written as DNA, the CDR3 is TGTGCCAGCAGCTTAGCCGGGACTAGCGGGGCCACAGATACGCAGTATTTT. This sequence encodes CASSLAGTSGATDTQYF. The chain has TRBV7-2 and TRBJ2-3; 13 positions agree with TRBD2. The CDR3 runs 17 residues. Looked up from germline, CDR1 is SGHTA and CDR2 is FQGNSA. The ends lost 0 bases at V and 2 bases at J; junction bases unmatched: 2.

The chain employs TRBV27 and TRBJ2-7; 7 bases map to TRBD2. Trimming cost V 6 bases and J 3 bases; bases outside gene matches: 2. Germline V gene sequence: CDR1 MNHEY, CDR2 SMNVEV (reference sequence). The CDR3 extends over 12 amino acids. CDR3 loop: CASSWGGYEQYF. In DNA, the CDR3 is TGTGCCAGCAGCTGGGGGGGCTACGAGCAGTACTTC.

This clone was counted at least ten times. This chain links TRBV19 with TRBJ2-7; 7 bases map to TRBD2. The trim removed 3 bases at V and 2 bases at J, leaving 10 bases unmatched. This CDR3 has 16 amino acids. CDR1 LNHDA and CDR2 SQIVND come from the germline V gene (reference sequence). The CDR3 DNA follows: TGTGCCAGTAGTATCCTAAGCGATGGGGGGGCCTACGAGCAGTACTTC. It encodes CASSILSDGGAYEQYF.

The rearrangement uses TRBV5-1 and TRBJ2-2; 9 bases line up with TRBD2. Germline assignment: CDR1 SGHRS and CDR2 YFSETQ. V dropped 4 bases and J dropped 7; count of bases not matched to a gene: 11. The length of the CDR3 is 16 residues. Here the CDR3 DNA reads TGCGCCAGCAGCGCCCCCACAGCGGGAGGTAACGGGGAGCTGTTTTTT. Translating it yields CASSAPTAGGNGELFF.